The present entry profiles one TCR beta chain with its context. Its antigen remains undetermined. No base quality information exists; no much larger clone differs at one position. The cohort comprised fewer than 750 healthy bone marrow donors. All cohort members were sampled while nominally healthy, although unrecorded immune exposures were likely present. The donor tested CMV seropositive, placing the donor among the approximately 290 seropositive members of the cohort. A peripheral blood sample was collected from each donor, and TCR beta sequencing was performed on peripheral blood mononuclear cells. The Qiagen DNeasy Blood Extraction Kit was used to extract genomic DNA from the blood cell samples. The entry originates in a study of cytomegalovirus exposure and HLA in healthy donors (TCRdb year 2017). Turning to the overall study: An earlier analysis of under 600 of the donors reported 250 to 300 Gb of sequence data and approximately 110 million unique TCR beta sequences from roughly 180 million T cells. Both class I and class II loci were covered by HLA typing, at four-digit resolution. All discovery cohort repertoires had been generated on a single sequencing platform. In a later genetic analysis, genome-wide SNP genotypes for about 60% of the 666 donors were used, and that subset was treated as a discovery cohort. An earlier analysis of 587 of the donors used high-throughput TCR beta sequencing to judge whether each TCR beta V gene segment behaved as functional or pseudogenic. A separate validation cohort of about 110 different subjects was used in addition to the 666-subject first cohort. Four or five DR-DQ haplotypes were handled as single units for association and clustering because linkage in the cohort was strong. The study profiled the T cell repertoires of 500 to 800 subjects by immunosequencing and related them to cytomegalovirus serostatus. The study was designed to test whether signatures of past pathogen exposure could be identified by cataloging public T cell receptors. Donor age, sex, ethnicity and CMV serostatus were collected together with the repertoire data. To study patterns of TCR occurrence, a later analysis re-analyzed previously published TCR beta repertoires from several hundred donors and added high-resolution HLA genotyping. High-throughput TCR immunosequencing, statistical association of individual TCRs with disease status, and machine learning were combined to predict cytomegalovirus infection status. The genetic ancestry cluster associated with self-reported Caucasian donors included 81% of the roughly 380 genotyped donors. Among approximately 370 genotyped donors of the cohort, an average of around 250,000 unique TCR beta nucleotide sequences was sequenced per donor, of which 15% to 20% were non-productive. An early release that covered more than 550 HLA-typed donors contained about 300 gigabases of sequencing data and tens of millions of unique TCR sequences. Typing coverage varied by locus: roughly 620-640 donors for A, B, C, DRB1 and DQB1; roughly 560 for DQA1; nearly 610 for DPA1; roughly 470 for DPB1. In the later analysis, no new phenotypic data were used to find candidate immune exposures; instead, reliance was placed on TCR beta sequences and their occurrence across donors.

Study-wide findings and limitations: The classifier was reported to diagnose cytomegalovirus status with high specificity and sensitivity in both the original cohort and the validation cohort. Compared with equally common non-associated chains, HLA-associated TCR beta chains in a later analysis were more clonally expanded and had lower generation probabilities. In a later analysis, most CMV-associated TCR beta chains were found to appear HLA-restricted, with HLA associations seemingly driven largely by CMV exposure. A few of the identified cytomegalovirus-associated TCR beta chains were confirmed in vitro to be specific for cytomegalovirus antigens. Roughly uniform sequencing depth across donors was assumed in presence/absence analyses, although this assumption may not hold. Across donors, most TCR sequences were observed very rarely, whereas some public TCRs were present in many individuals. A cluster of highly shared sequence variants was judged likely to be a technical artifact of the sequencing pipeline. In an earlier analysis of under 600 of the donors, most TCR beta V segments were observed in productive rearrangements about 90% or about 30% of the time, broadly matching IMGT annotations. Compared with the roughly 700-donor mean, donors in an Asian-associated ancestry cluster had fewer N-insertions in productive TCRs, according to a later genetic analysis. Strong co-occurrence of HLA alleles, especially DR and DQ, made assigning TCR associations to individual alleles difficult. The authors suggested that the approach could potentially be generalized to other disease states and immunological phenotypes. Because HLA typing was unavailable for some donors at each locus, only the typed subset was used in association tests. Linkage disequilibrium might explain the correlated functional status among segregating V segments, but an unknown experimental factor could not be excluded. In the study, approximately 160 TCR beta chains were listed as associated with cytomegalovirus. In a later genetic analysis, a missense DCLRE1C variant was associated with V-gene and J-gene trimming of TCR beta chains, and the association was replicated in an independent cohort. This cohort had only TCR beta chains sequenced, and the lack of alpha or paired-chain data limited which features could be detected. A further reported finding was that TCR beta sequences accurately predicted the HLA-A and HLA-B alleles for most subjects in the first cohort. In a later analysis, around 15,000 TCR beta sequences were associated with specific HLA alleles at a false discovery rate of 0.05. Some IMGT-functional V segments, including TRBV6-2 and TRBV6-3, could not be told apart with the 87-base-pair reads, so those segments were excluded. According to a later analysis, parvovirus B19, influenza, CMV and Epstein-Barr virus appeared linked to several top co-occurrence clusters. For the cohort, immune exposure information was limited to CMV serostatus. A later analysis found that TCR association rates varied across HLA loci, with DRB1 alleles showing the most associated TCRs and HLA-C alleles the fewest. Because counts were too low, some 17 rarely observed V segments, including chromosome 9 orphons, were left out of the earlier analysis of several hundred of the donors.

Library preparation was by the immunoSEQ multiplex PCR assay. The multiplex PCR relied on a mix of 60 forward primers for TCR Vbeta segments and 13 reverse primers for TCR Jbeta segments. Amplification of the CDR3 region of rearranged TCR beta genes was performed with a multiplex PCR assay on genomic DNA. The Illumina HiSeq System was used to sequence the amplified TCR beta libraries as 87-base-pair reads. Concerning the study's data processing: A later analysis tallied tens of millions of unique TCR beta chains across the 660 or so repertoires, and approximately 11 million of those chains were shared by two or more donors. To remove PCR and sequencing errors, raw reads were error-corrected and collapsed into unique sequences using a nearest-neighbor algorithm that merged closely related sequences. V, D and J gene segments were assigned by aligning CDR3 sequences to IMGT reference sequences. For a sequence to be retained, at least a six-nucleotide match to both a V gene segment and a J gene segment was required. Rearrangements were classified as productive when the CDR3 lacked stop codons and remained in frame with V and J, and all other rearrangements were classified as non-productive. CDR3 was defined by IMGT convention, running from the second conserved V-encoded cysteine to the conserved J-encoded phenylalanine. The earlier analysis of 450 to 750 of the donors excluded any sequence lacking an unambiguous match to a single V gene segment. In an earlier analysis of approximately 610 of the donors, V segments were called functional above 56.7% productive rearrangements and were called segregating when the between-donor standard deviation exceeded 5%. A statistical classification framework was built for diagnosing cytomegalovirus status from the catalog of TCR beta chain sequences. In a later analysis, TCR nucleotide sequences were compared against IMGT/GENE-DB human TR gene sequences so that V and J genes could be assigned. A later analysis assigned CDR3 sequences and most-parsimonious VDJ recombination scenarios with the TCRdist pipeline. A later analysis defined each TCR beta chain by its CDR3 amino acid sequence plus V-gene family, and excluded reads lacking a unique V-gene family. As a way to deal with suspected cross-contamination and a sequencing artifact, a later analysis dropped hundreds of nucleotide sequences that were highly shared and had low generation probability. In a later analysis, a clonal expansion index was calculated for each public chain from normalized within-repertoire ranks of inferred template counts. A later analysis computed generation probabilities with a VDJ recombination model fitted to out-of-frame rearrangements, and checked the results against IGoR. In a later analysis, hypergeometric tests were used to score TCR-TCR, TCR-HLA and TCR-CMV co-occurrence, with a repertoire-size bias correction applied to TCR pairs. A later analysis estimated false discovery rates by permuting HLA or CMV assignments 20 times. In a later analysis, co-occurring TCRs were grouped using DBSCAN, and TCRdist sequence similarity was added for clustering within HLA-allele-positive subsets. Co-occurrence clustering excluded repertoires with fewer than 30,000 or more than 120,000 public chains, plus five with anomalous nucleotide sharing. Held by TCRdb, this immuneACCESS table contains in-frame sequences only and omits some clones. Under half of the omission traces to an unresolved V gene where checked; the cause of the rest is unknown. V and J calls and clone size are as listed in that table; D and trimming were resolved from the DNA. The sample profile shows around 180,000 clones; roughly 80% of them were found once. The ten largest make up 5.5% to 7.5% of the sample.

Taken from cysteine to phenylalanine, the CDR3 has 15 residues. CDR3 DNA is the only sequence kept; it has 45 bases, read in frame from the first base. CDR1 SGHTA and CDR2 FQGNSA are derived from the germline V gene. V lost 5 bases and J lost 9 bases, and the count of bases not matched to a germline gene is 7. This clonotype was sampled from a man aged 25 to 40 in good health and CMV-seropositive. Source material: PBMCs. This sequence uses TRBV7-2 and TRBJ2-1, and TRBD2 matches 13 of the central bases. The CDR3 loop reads CASSPTSGRPGEQFF. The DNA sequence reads TGTGCCAGCAGCCCGACTAGCGGGAGGCCTGGTGAGCAGTTCTTC.